What follows are 28 T cell receptor beta chains derived from one specimen sequenced in a study of Tregs in tolerant kidney transplant recipients. The repertoire was sequenced with immunoSEQ multiplex PCR; TCRdb's copy has only in-frame clones and lacks some. The sample includes about 66,000 clones, roughly 92% of them seen just once. The sequences come from CD8+ T cells from blood, collected before the transplant. The origin of the receptors is a human donor who received a combined kidney and bone marrow transplant.

The chain is built from TRBV7-8 and TRBJ1-3; D is possibly TRBD1 (6 bases). The CDR3 is 16 residues long. The V gene's germline CDR1 is SGHVS and CDR2 FQNEAQ. Trimming took 0 bases from V and 0 from J, leaving 9 bases between them. CDR3 DNA sequence: TGTGCCAGCAGCTTAGCTTCGGACAGCTCTGGAAACACCATATATTTT. Its translation is CASSLASDSSGNTIYF.

This chain connects TRBV6-5 to TRBJ1-1; D unresolved. The CDR3 consists of 14 residues. The germline V and J ends were trimmed by 2 bases and 3 bases, with 10 bases remaining between them. CDR1 is MNHEY, CDR2 SVGAGI, per germline. CDR3 in amino acids: CASSYGGRDTEAFF. In nucleotides, the CDR3 is TGTGCCAGCAGTTACGGCGGGAGGGACACTGAAGCTTTCTTT.

The chain uses TRBV11-3 and TRBJ2-3; 10 bases line up with TRBD2. V lost 1 base and J lost 5; bases outside the gene matches: 0. The CDR3 extends over 14 amino acids. Germline CDR1 reads SGHNT; CDR2 reads YENEEA. CDR3 in DNA: TGTGCCAGCAGCTTAGGACTAGCGGGAGATACGCAGTATTTT. This sequence encodes CASSLGLAGDTQYF.

This chain connects TRBV27 to TRBJ2-5, with D unclear. Germline V gene sequence: CDR1 MNHEY, CDR2 SMNVEV (reference sequence). The length of the CDR3 is 14 residues. The V end lost 2 bases, the J end lost 2 bases, and 9 bases lay between the germline ends. CDR3 in amino acids: CASSLIPGQETQYF. CDR3 bases: TGTGCCAGCAGTTTAATTCCGGGTCAAGAGACCCAGTACTTC.

This sequence joins TRBV7-6 and TRBJ2-1; TRBD2 matches 8 bases. Germline values: CDR1 SGHVS, CDR2 FNYEAQ. This CDR3 is 14 amino acids long. Trimming removed 0 bases from V and 7 bases from J; junction bases left unmatched: 2. This CDR3 reads CASSLASGRNEQFF. CDR3 nucleotide sequence: TGTGCCAGCAGCTTAGCCAGCGGGAGAAATGAGCAGTTCTTC.

J is TRBJ2-3 and V is TRBV5-6; 11 bases align to TRBD2. From germline, CDR1 is SGHDT and CDR2 YYEEEE. The ends lost 2 bases at V and 5 bases at J; junction bases unmatched: 1. This CDR3 is 14 amino acids long. CDR3 sequence (DNA): TGTGCCAGCAGCTTCGGACTAGCGGGAGATACGCAGTATTTT. Amino acids: CASSFGLAGDTQYF.

This clone was seen a single time. This rearrangement joins TRBV4-1 to TRBJ2-5, with TRBD2 as a possible D gene (6 bases). Trimming cost V 4 bases and J 2 bases, with 14 bases left between them. Germline CDR1 is MGHRA and CDR2 is YSYEKL. This CDR3 has 15 amino acids. CDR3 DNA: TGCGCCAGCAGCCGCCTAGGGACTCTACAAGAGACCCAGTACTTC. This codes for CASSRLGTLQETQYF.

V is TRBV7-2 and J is TRBJ1-5; no reliable D call. Trimming pared 4 bases from V and 3 bases from J, leaving 10 bases between. This CDR3 has 14 amino acids. Germline CDR1 and CDR2: SGHTA and FQGNSA. The CDR3 region is CASSYREYNQPQHF. In DNA form, the CDR3 reads TGTGCCAGCAGCTACCGTGAGTACAATCAGCCCCAGCATTTT.

The sample holds one count of this clone. The chain is built from TRBV9 and TRBJ1-3; 8 bases are a match to TRBD1. The CDR3 is 15 residues long. The germline CDR1 and CDR2 sequences are SGDLS and YYNGEE. The trim removed 1 base at V and 4 bases at J, leaving 4 bases unmatched. CDR3 DNA: TGTGCCAGCAGCGTACGACAGGGGAAAGGAAACACCATATATTTT. Protein: CASSVRQGKGNTIYF. The variable domain in full, with the rest retrieved from reference TRBV9 and TRBJ1-3, is DSGVTQTPKHLITATGQRVTLRCSPRSGDLSVYWYQQSLDQGLQFLIQYYNGEERAKGNILERFSAQQFPDLHSELNLSSLELGDSALYFCASSVRQGKGNTIYFGEGSWLTVV.

The chain has TRBV7-9 and TRBJ1-1, with TRBD1 matching 7 bases. The CDR3 is made up of 16 amino acids. Per germline, CDR1 SEHNR and CDR2 FQNEAQ (reference sequence). After removal of 5 bases from V and 3 bases from J, the junction contained 12 bases not matched to a gene. CDR3 sequence: CASSDPTGAEDTEAFF. The CDR3 bases are TGTGCCAGCAGCGACCCTACAGGGGCAGAGGACACTGAAGCTTTCTTT.

The chain carries TRBV19 and TRBJ1-5; D unclear. V lost 3 bases and J 0 bases, leaving 6 bases between the germline ends. The CDR3 length is 14 residues. The germline CDR1 and CDR2 sequences are LNHDA and SQIVND (reference sequence). The CDR3 sequence: CASSIGLSNQPQHF. The CDR3 nucleotides read TGTGCCAGTAGTATCGGTCTTAGCAATCAGCCCCAGCATTTT. Looking up the rest from reference TRBV19 and TRBJ1-5 gives the full variable domain: DGGITQSPKYLFRKEGQNVTLSCEQNLNHDAMYWYRQDPGQGLRLIYYSQIVNDFQKGDIAEGYSVSREKKESFPLTVTSAQKNPTAFYLCASSIGLSNQPQHFGDGTRLSIL.

This rearrangement joins TRBV4-2 to TRBJ2-2, with TRBD1 identical over 7 bases. Trimming cost V 4 bases and J 4 bases; bases outside gene matches: 9. Germline V gene sequence: CDR1 LGHNA, CDR2 YNFKEQ. CDR3 length: 16 amino acids. The CDR3 reads CASSPVQGLGTGELFF. The CDR3 nucleotides are TGTGCCAGCAGCCCTGTACAGGGGTTGGGCACCGGGGAGCTGTTTTTT.

V usage is TRBV4-2 and J usage is TRBJ2-7; maybe TRBD2 (5 bases). Germline lookup yields CDR1 LGHNA and CDR2 YNFKEQ. V dropped 4 bases and J dropped 4 bases, with 8 bases sitting between them. This CDR3 has 12 residues. CDR3 region: CASSPPGYEQYF. Here the CDR3 DNA reads TGTGCCAGCAGCCCCCCGGGATACGAGCAGTACTTC.

V and J are TRBV9 and TRBJ2-1; 14 bases fit TRBD2. Unmatched junction bases numbered 14, after V lost 3 bases and J lost 9 bases. In germline, CDR1 is SGDLS, CDR2 YYNGEE. CDR3 length equals 18 residues. Here the CDR3 DNA reads TGTGCCAGCAGCGCAGTCCTATCGACTAGCGGGAGGGCCGGTGAGCAGTTCTTC. Its protein product is CASSAVLSTSGRAGEQFF. The variable domain in full, with the rest retrieved from reference TRBV9 and TRBJ2-1, is DSGVTQTPKHLITATGQRVTLRCSPRSGDLSVYWYQQSLDQGLQFLIQYYNGEERAKGNILERFSAQQFPDLHSELNLSSLELGDSALYFCASSAVLSTSGRAGEQFFGPGTRLTVL.

The chain employs TRBV4-2 and TRBJ2-1; 8 nucleotides match TRBD1. After removal of 4 bases from V and 10 bases from J, the junction contained 12 bases not matched to a gene. Germline V lookup: CDR1 LGHNA, CDR2 YNFKEQ. CDR3 length equals 15 residues. The DNA for the CDR3 is TGTGCCAGCAGCCCAGGGGGCGCAAGCCTTCACGAGCAGTTCTTC. Its translation: CASSPGGASLHEQFF.

This chain uses TRBV4-3 with TRBJ2-2, with a possible D match to TRBD2 (6 bases). There are 17 residues in the CDR3. Deletions cut 0 bases from V and 4 bases from J, with 15 bases between. CDR1 and CDR2 (germline): LGHNA, YSLEER. The CDR3, as DNA: TGCGCCAGCAGCCAAGAATGGGCTAGCGCGACCACCGGGGAGCTGTTTTTT. Translation: CASSQEWASATTGELFF.

The CDR3 loop reads CSVVGAGGRGETQYF. The CDR3 region has the DNA TGCAGCGTTGTTGGTGCGGGGGGGCGGGGAGAGACCCAGTACTTC. The chain combines TRBV29-1 with TRBJ2-5, with 9 bases aligning to TRBD2. The germline V gene encodes CDR1 SQVTM and CDR2 ANQGSEA. The CDR3 totals 15 residues. The ends lost 4 bases at V and 4 bases at J; junction bases unmatched: 10.

The chain combines TRBV7-8 with TRBJ2-7, with TRBD2 matching over 7 bases. V lost 1 base to trimming and J lost 1 base; unmatched junction nucleotides: 4. This CDR3 is built from 15 residues. Germline V gives CDR1 SGHVS, CDR2 FQNEAQ. DNA for the CDR3: TGTGCCAGCAGCTTAGTTGCGGGAGCATCCTACGAGCAGTACTTC. Translated, it gives CASSLVAGASYEQYF.

The chain couples TRBV6-5 to TRBJ2-3; D may be TRBD2 (6 bases). There are 15 residues in the CDR3. CDR1 is MNHEY, CDR2 SVGAGI, per germline. V lost 6 bases and J lost 2, with 15 bases in between. The CDR3 here is CASSRGTGFTDTQYF. In DNA, the CDR3 is TGTGCCAGCAGCCGAGGGACTGGATTCACAGATACGCAGTATTTT.

The chain is built from TRBV7-7 and TRBJ2-1, with D unclear. The CDR3 spans 16 residues. V was cut by 4 bases and J by 0 bases, with 13 bases left in between. Germline values: CDR1 SSHAT, CDR2 FNYEAQ (reference sequence). The CDR3 sequence is CASSSELSGSYNEQFF. The CDR3 DNA sequence: TGTGCCAGCAGCTCCGAGTTATCGGGCTCCTACAATGAGCAGTTCTTC.

The rearrangement joins TRBV10-3 to TRBJ1-3; weak D call: TRBD1 (5 bases). Germline-derived CDR1 and CDR2 are ENHRY and SYGVKD. This CDR3 has 17 amino acids. V shed 4 bases and J shed 0 bases, with 16 bases lying between them. Here the CDR3 reads CAISGPGGRTSGNTIYF. The CDR3 nucleotides are TGTGCCATCAGTGGACCCGGGGGTCGGACCTCTGGAAACACCATATATTTT.

The rearrangement uses TRBV13 and TRBJ2-7; 10 positions agree with TRBD2. Germline V gene data show CDR1 as PRHDT and CDR2 as FYEKMQ (reference sequence). V shed 4 bases and J 2 bases; nucleotides not matched to a gene: 5. The CDR3 spans 15 residues. The CDR3 is CASSYRTSGAYEQYF. The CDR3 DNA sequence: TGTGCCAGCAGCTATCGTACTAGCGGGGCCTACGAGCAGTACTTC.

This clone was picked up one time. The chain employs TRBV27 and TRBJ1-6; no reliable D call. The V end was cut by 2 bases, the J end by 7 bases, with 12 bases between. CDR1 and CDR2 from the germline V gene are MNHEY and SMNVEV (reference sequence). The CDR3 spans 15 residues. The CDR3 DNA follows: TGTGCCAGCAGTTTAGCAACCGGGGAGAATTCACCCCTCCACTTT. Its translation: CASSLATGENSPLHF.

V gene TRBV9 combines with J gene TRBJ2-2; 8 positions agree with TRBD1. V shed 4 bases, J shed 1 base, and the junction held 6 bases outside the gene matches. The germline V gene encodes CDR1 SGDLS and CDR2 YYNGEE. There are 16 residues in the CDR3. The CDR3 is CASSPTGTGNTGELFF. Here the CDR3 DNA reads TGTGCCAGCAGCCCCACCGGGACAGGGAACACCGGGGAGCTGTTTTTT.

The gene calls are TRBV15 and TRBJ1-2; weak D call: TRBD1 (6 bases). Germline V lookup: CDR1 LNHNV, CDR2 YYDKDF (reference sequence). Trimming left V 5 bases short and J 5 bases short, with 21 bases between. This CDR3 has 16 residues. The CDR3 bases are TGTGCCACCAGCCCCCCAAACCCTTACAGGGTTTATGGCTACACCTTC. It translates to CATSPPNPYRVYGYTF.

The CDR3 protein is CASSPRLAGTAGELFF. CDR3 nucleotide sequence: TGCGCCAGCAGCCCGAGACTAGCGGGTACTGCCGGGGAGCTGTTTTTT. This chain uses TRBV5-1 with TRBJ2-2, with 10 bases lining up with TRBD2. Germline values: CDR1 SGHRS, CDR2 YFSETQ. The CDR3 is 16 residues long. V gave up 4 bases and J gave up 6 bases; unmatched junction bases: 9.

V is TRBV7-9 and J is TRBJ2-3; D is unclear. From germline, CDR1 is SEHNR and CDR2 FQNEAQ (reference sequence). The CDR3 is 12 residues long. V gave up 3 bases and J gave up 4 bases, with 5 bases separating them. The CDR3 DNA sequence: TGTGCCAGCAGCTTTTATGCAGATACGCAGTATTTT. Translated, it gives CASSFYADTQYF.

The chain has TRBV13 and TRBJ2-1, with D unclear. Trimming shortened V by 0 bases and J by 2 bases, and 11 bases separated the two germline ends. CDR3 length equals 16 residues. Germline CDR1 and CDR2: PRHDT and FYEKMQ (reference sequence). CDR3 nucleotide sequence: TGTGCCAGCAGCTTAGGCCGCATCTCTACCTACAATGAGCAGTTCTTC. This translates into CASSLGRISTYNEQFF.